This TCR beta chain is drawn from a study of CD8 T cells in Susac syndrome. Findings and caveats of the study: The number of individuals included in the study's TCR sequencing and HLA analysis was acknowledged as relatively small.

It was with random hexamers that roughly 0.5 to 1 ug RNA was reverse transcribed. Amplification of TCR beta CDR3 across 54 Vbeta and 13 Jbeta was performed with immunoSEQ multiplex PCR. One entry per CDR3 protein, called by TCRdb with MiXCR from the immunoSEQ multiplex PCR reads. The sample holds a few hundred thousand distinct CDR3 sequences; roughly 85% are singletons and the top ten take about 0.11%. Through negative isolation, CD4+ and CD8+ T cells were obtained, while TEMRA cells were enriched using FACS. V gave up 7 bases and J gave up 5 bases; unmatched junction bases: 9. Germline CDR1 reads SQVTM; CDR2 reads ANQGSEA. The CDR3 loop spans 14 amino acids. In the case of this clonotype: The antigen is unknown.

Input material: CD8+ T cells from PBMCs. The chain has TRBV29-1 and TRBJ2-3; TRBD2 matches at 10 bases. The TCR originated in a human donor with multiple sclerosis. The CDR3 DNA reads as TGCAGCGAAGCGGGAGGGCTCAGGGAAGATACGCAGTATTTT. Translating it yields CSEAGGLREDTQYF.